A single sample gave rise to the 31 T cell receptor beta chains below, sequenced in a study of blood T cell repertoires in COVID-19. Produced via immunoSEQ multiplex PCR; TCRdb's table is partial and in-frame only. Seen here are about 100,000 clones, 87% observed once, and the top ten hold roughly 7.3%. Sample: peripheral blood. The receptors shown here come from a man aged 25-45 years in a cohort sampled during active COVID-19.

V and J are TRBV10-1 and TRBJ1-3; 7 bases are shared with TRBD1. This CDR3 comprises 16 residues. The germline CDR1 and CDR2 sequences are WNHNN and SYGVQD (reference sequence). V lost 4 bases to trimming and J lost 0 bases; unmatched junction nucleotides: 6. CDR3 loop: CASSGGTATSGNTIYF. The DNA of the CDR3 is TGCGCCAGCAGTGGAGGGACAGCGACCTCTGGAAACACCATATATTTT.

The chain recombines TRBV5-6 with TRBJ2-3; tentative D call: TRBD2 (6 bases). The CDR3 consists of 14 residues. Germline CDR1 reads SGHDT; CDR2 reads YYEEEE. V was shortened by 4 bases and J by 4 bases, with 13 bases between the two germline ends. The chain's CDR3 is CASSQPGGADTQYF. For the CDR3, the DNA is TGTGCCAGCAGCCAGCCCGGGGGTGCAGATACGCAGTATTTT.

The chain combines TRBV28 with TRBJ1-1; D not resolved. This CDR3 has 12 residues. Germline values: CDR1 MDHEN, CDR2 SYDVKM. Trimming pared 3 bases from V and 11 bases from J, leaving 13 bases between. CDR3 sequence: CASSFSEVRAFF. Written as DNA, the CDR3 is TGTGCCAGCAGTTTTTCGGAGGTCCGGGCTTTCTTT.

This clone came up once. The chain uses TRBV19 and TRBJ2-5; 8 bases agree with TRBD2. Trimming cost V 3 bases and J 3 bases; bases outside gene matches: 3. The CDR3 has 14 amino acids. Germline CDR1 and CDR2: LNHDA and SQIVND (reference sequence). The CDR3 DNA reads as TGTGCCAGTAGTATTCAACTAGCGGAAGAGACCCAGTACTTC. Protein product: CASSIQLAEETQYF. The full variable domain, its missing parts supplied by reference TRBV19 and TRBJ2-5, is DGGITQSPKYLFRKEGQNVTLSCEQNLNHDAMYWYRQDPGQGLRLIYYSQIVNDFQKGDIAEGYSVSREKKESFPLTVTSAQKNPTAFYLCASSIQLAEETQYFGPGTRLLVL.

The chain carries TRBV6-5 and TRBJ1-1; 7 bases align to TRBD1. The CDR3 consists of 15 residues. The junction had 4 bases not matched to a gene; V was cut back by 0 bases and J by 3 bases. Germline V gene sequence: CDR1 MNHEY, CDR2 SVGAGI. The CDR3 here is CASSYSDRDYTEAFF. The DNA of the CDR3 is TGTGCCAGCAGTTACTCAGACAGGGATTACACTGAAGCTTTCTTT.

This clone was seen just once. The chain is built from TRBV4-1 and TRBJ2-5; 7 nucleotides agree with TRBD2. The V gene's germline CDR1 is MGHRA and CDR2 YSYEKL. Trimming took 0 bases from V and 1 from J; bases not matched to a gene: 5. This CDR3 contains 16 residues. CDR3 nucleotide sequence: TGCGCCAGCAGCCAAGACGGGAGGAGGAGCCAAGAGACCCAGTACTTC. Protein: CASSQDGRRSQETQYF.

The chain is built from TRBV10-3 and TRBJ1-1, with a weak D call TRBD1 (6 bases). The germline gives CDR1 ENHRY, CDR2 SYGVKD. There are 12 residues in the CDR3. The V end lost 6 bases, the J end lost 6 bases, and 11 bases lay between the germline ends. This CDR3 reads CAIRDTGSEAFF. The CDR3 DNA reads TGTGCCATCAGGGATACAGGGTCTGAAGCTTTCTTT.

The chain couples TRBV6-1 to TRBJ1-5; D might be TRBD1 (6 bases). Germline CDR1 reads MNHNS; CDR2 reads SASEGT. Trimming took off 2 bases at V and 0 bases at J, with 8 bases between the two ends. The CDR3 covers 15 residues. DNA for the CDR3: TGTGCCAGCAGTGAACGGGGGGCTAGCAATCAGCCCCAGCATTTT. It encodes CASSERGASNQPQHF.

This clone was seen repeatedly, ten times or more. The gene calls are TRBV2 and TRBJ2-7; possible D gene TRBD2, 7 bases. Trimming stripped 4 bases from V and 0 bases from J, with 13 bases between. The CDR3 is 15 amino acids. Germline CDR1 and CDR2: SNHLY and FYNNEI. The CDR3 sequence: CASSGGRGASYEQYF. In DNA, the CDR3 is TGTGCCAGCAGTGGGGGACGGGGGGCCTCCTACGAGCAGTACTTC. Together with reference TRBV2 and TRBJ2-7, the CDR3 gives the full variable domain: EPEVTQTPSHQVTQMGQEVILRCVPISNHLYFYWYRQILGQKVEFLVSFYNNEISEKSEIFDDQFSVERPDGSNFTLKIRSTKLEDSAMYFCASSGGRGASYEQYFGPGTRLTVT.

The chain is built from TRBV2 and TRBJ2-7; D is ambiguous. The CDR3 has 14 residues. The germline V and J ends were trimmed by 5 bases and 2 bases, with 13 bases remaining between them. CDR1 and CDR2 from the germline V gene are SNHLY and FYNNEI. CDR3 in amino acids: CASSPRDDAYEQYF. The DNA of the CDR3 is TGTGCCAGCAGTCCTAGAGATGATGCCTACGAGCAGTACTTC.

The chain has TRBV10-3 and TRBJ2-2; possibly TRBD1 or TRBD2 for D (6 bases each). Germline assignment: CDR1 ENHRY and CDR2 SYGVKD. The CDR3 is 13 residues long. Deletions cut 6 bases from V and 6 bases from J, with 11 bases between. The CDR3 DNA reads TGTGCCATCAGGGAGGGGACACCCGGGGAGCTGTTTTTT. This encodes CAIREGTPGELFF.

This clone was observed a handful of times. The chain has TRBV2 and TRBJ2-7; 12 bases are shared with TRBD2. Germline V gene lookup returns CDR1 SNHLY and CDR2 FYNNEI. The CDR3 runs 16 residues. The J segment lost 3 bases and the V segment lost 7 bases, leaving 10 bases of the junction unmatched. CDR3 bases: TGTGCCAGCACCGAAGCGGGGACTAGCGGGCTCTACGAGCAGTACTTC. Its translation: CASTEAGTSGLYEQYF.

The chain combines TRBV5-1 with TRBJ2-7, with 14 bases aligning to TRBD2. V trimming: 0 bases; J trimming: 2 bases; junction bases outside the gene matches: 10. This CDR3 has 19 residues. The germline CDR1 and CDR2 sequences are SGHRS and YFSETQ. The CDR3 loop is CASSLEPSSTSGGAYEQYF. CDR3 in DNA: TGCGCCAGCAGCTTGGAACCCTCCTCGACTAGCGGGGGGGCCTACGAGCAGTACTTC.

This rearrangement joins TRBV19 to TRBJ1-2; the match to TRBD1 covers 8 bases. CDR3 length equals 14 residues. V lost 0 bases to trimming and J lost 11 bases; unmatched junction nucleotides: 8. Germline lookup yields CDR1 LNHDA and CDR2 SQIVND (reference sequence). In DNA, the CDR3 is TGTGCCAGTAGTATAGATCTACCAGGGGGCATATACACCTTC. Translated: CASSIDLPGGIYTF.

The rearrangement joins TRBV10-3 to TRBJ2-1; 8 bases align to TRBD2. V shed 0 bases and J 7 bases; nucleotides not matched to a gene: 8. This CDR3 region has 16 residues. From germline, CDR1 is ENHRY and CDR2 SYGVKD. The chain's CDR3 is CAISESGSGVGNEQFF. In DNA, the CDR3 is TGTGCCATCAGTGAGTCGGGTAGCGGGGTGGGTAATGAGCAGTTCTTC.

J is TRBJ1-3 and V is TRBV28, with a tentative D call TRBD1 (5 bases). The CDR3 is 16 residues long. Between the trimmed V and J ends, which lost 3 bases and 5 bases, there was a span of 17 bases. The germline V gene encodes CDR1 MDHEN and CDR2 SYDVKM. CDR3 bases: TGTGCCAGCAGTTTCCCCCCCGGACAACGCCGAAACACCATATATTTT. It translates to CASSFPPGQRRNTIYF.

The J gene is TRBJ2-2, the V gene TRBV21-1; the table's TRBD1 call for D was not verified on the DNA. TRBV21-1 is a pseudogene locus. This CDR3 region has 15 residues. CDR3 nucleotides: TGTGCCAGCAGCGAAGACAGGGGAGTTTCTGGGGAGCTGTTTTTT. Its translation: CASSEDRGVSGELFF.

V usage is TRBV30 and J usage is TRBJ2-3; TRBD2 agrees at 9 bases. The CDR3 loop spans 15 amino acids. Germline CDR1 reads GTSNPN; CDR2 reads SVGIG (reference sequence). The V gene end was trimmed by 2 bases and the J gene end by 3 bases; junction bases not matched to a gene: 6. The DNA of the CDR3 is TGTGCCTGGAGTTCGCTAGCGGGGAGGACAGATACGCAGTATTTT. Translation: CAWSSLAGRTDTQYF.

The genes are TRBV13 and TRBJ1-1; tentative D call: TRBD1 (5 bases). Germline V lookup: CDR1 PRHDT, CDR2 FYEKMQ (reference sequence). The germline V and J ends were trimmed by 1 base and 0 bases, with 9 bases remaining between them. The CDR3 is 15 amino acids. As DNA, the CDR3 is TGTGCCAGCAGCTTAGCGGAGGGGATGAACACTGAAGCTTTCTTT. It is translated as CASSLAEGMNTEAFF. Together with reference TRBV13 and TRBJ1-1, the CDR3 gives the full variable domain: AAGVIQSPRHLIKEKRETATLKCYPIPRHDTVYWYQQGPGQDPQFLISFYEKMQSDKGSIPDRFSAQQFSDYHSELNMSSLELGDSALYFCASSLAEGMNTEAFFGQGTRLTVV.

The chain has TRBV6-2 or TRBV6-3 and TRBJ2-7; TRBD1 agrees at 9 bases. The germline CDR1 and CDR2 sequences are MNHEY and SVGEGT. There are 13 residues in the CDR3. With 5 bases clipped from V and 6 bases from J, the junction kept 5 bases outside the gene matches. The CDR3 DNA sequence: TGTGCCAGCAGTAACCGACAGGGGGTCGAGCAGTACTTC. This gives the protein CASSNRQGVEQYF.

The CDR3 DNA is TGTGCCAGCAGTTTCCTGTACGAGCAGTACTTC. Translated: CASSFLYEQYF. This sequence joins TRBV25-1 and TRBJ2-7; D unresolved. The V and J ends lost 5 bases and 4 bases respectively, with 6 bases between them. The CDR3 spans 11 residues. Germline V lookup: CDR1 MGHDK, CDR2 SYGVNS.

This rearrangement joins TRBV3-1 (or the pseudogene TRBV3-2) to TRBJ2-3; 10 bases fit TRBD2. J gave up 4 bases and V 0 bases, and 10 bases lay outside the gene matches. In germline, CDR1 is LGHDT, CDR2 YNNKEL (reference sequence). The CDR3 has 18 amino acids. The CDR3 DNA sequence: TGTGCCAGCAGCCAAGAAATTTCTTCTAGCGGGGGCTCAGATACGCAGTATTTT. Amino acid sequence: CASSQEISSSGGSDTQYF.

The chain joins TRBV7-2 to TRBJ2-7; D not certain. The CDR3 contains 13 residues. Germline-derived CDR1 and CDR2 are SGHTA and FQGNSA. Trimming took off 1 base at V and 3 bases at J, with 7 bases between the two ends. In DNA, the CDR3 is TGTGCCAGCAGCTTAGTCCCAGACTACGAGCAGTACTTC. Translation: CASSLVPDYEQYF.

The CDR3 DNA reads as TGTGCCAGCAGCGTAGACAGGGGGGCTGGAAACACCATATATTTT. This encodes CASSVDRGAGNTIYF. The gene calls are TRBV9 and TRBJ1-3, with 8 bases lining up with TRBD1. The J segment lost 2 bases and the V segment lost 0 bases, leaving 1 base of the junction unmatched. The CDR3 spans 15 residues. CDR1 SGDLS and CDR2 YYNGEE come from the germline V gene.

The chain links TRBV6-2 or TRBV6-3 to TRBJ2-5; the match to TRBD2 covers 12 bases. V was clipped by 5 bases and J by 3 bases; unmatched bases: 4. Germline V gives CDR1 MNHEY, CDR2 SVGEGT. CDR3 length: 15 amino acids. The CDR3 DNA is TGTGCCAGCAGTCCGACTAGCGGGGGTAAAGAGACCCAGTACTTC. Translation gives CASSPTSGGKETQYF.

The rearrangement joins TRBV11-1 to TRBJ2-4; 7 bases match TRBD2. Germline values: CDR1 SGHAT, CDR2 FQDESV (reference sequence). The trim removed 4 bases at V and 6 bases at J, leaving 0 bases unmatched. This CDR3 is 12 amino acids long. The CDR3 protein is CASSWEGNIQYF. The CDR3 bases are TGTGCCAGCAGCTGGGAGGGAAACATTCAGTACTTC.

This chain uses TRBV4-2 with TRBJ2-6; no reliable D call. V was cut by 4 bases and J by 1 base, with 14 bases left in between. The V gene's germline CDR1 is LGHNA and CDR2 YNFKEQ. The CDR3 contains 17 residues. Here the CDR3 DNA reads TGTGCCAGCAGCCCCGCGCCAACCCGTTCTGGGGCCAACGTCCTGACTTTC. The encoded protein is CASSPAPTRSGANVLTF.

A note on this clone: A read error may produce the germline difference seen at one junction end. The rearrangement joins TRBV7-2 to TRBJ2-1; D may be TRBD2 (6 bases). Germline lookup yields CDR1 SGHTA and CDR2 FQGNSA. The length of the CDR3 is 17 residues. The CDR3 nucleotides are TGTGCCAGCAGCTCGAGGACGGCTAGCGACCGTCCCAATAAGCAGTTCTTC. Encoded protein: CASSSRTASDRPNKQFF.

The genes are TRBV4-3 and TRBJ1-4; the match to TRBD1 covers 8 bases. With V trimmed by 0 bases and J by 5 bases, 5 bases remained unmatched. This CDR3 region has 16 residues. The germline V gene has CDR1 LGHNA and CDR2 YSLEER. CDR3 sequence: CASSQDPGTGNEKLFF. CDR3 in DNA: TGCGCCAGCAGCCAAGACCCCGGGACAGGAAATGAAAAACTGTTTTTT.

This sequence joins TRBV12-5 and TRBJ2-2; 8 bases line up with TRBD2. Germline CDR1 reads LGHNT; CDR2 reads FRNRAP. V gave up 2 bases and J gave up 6 bases; unmatched junction bases: 5. The CDR3 length is 15 residues. CDR3 sequence: CASGLIGLAPGELFF. The CDR3 region has the DNA TGTGCTAGTGGTTTGATCGGACTAGCACCCGGGGAGCTGTTTTTT.

The J gene is TRBJ2-5, the V gene TRBV19; 7 nucleotides match TRBD2. V lost 5 bases to trimming and J lost 1 base; unmatched junction nucleotides: 16. This CDR3 has 18 residues. Germline V gene data show CDR1 as LNHDA and CDR2 as SQIVND (reference sequence). CDR3 sequence: CASSPIWGAGKAQETQYF. In DNA form, the CDR3 reads TGTGCCAGTAGTCCCATTTGGGGAGCGGGGAAAGCCCAAGAGACCCAGTACTTC. The full variable domain, with the rest looked up from reference TRBV19 and TRBJ2-5, is DGGITQSPKYLFRKEGQNVTLSCEQNLNHDAMYWYRQDPGQGLRLIYYSQIVNDFQKGDIAEGYSVSREKKESFPLTVTSAQKNPTAFYLCASSPIWGAGKAQETQYFGPGTRLLVL.